These 26 T cell receptor beta chains were sequenced from one sample in a study of graft-versus-host responses after intestinal transplantation. The data were produced by immunoSEQ multiplex PCR, yet TCRdb's version contains in-frame clones alone and is incomplete. The table has approximately 54,000 clones, about 90% seen once. The sequencing here drew on PBMCs, taken nearly 670 days after intestinal transplant. The receptors come from a human patient who received an intestinal transplant, so some T cells may come from the graft donor.

The chain combines TRBV10-2 with TRBJ2-5; D is tentatively TRBD1 or TRBD2 (5 bases each). V was cut by 2 bases and J by 5 bases, with 15 bases left in between. The CDR3 runs 15 residues. Germline CDR1 reads WSHSY; CDR2 reads SAAADI. The CDR3 DNA reads TGCGCCAGCAGTGAGAGGGGTTACGAGGGGGAGACCCAGTACTTC. Translation gives CASSERGYEGETQYF.

The V and J genes are TRBV9 and TRBJ1-2, with TRBD1 as a possible D gene (5 bases). The V gene's germline CDR1 is SGDLS and CDR2 YYNGEE. Deletions cut 0 bases from V and 7 bases from J, with 10 bases between. This CDR3 is built from 13 residues. CDR3 sequence (DNA): TGTGCCAGCAGCGTAGATGGGGGAGGTGGCTACACCTTC. This translates into CASSVDGGGGYTF.

V usage is TRBV6-1 and J usage is TRBJ1-1, with D hard to call. V shed 6 bases and J shed 1 base, with 6 bases lying between them. The CDR3 has 12 residues. CDR1 is MNHNS and CDR2 is SASEGT in the germline V gene. The CDR3 DNA is TGTGCCAGCAGCCAGGAGAACACTGAAGCTTTCTTT. It codes for CASSQENTEAFF.

V gene TRBV4-1 combines with J gene TRBJ1-5; TRBD1 is a possible D gene (5 bases). V lost 2 bases and J lost 0, with 17 bases in between. CDR3 length: 18 amino acids. Germline CDR1 is MGHRA and CDR2 is YSYEKL. The CDR3 DNA reads TGCGCCAGCAGCCAACAGGGCGGGGTTTCGTATAGCAATCAGCCCCAGCATTTT. Amino acid sequence: CASSQQGGVSYSNQPQHF.

The chain has TRBV7-9 and TRBJ2-2, with D hard to call. CDR3 length: 11 amino acids. V lost 1 base to trimming and J lost 8 bases, with 2 bases between them. CDR1 is SEHNR, CDR2 FQNEAQ, per germline (reference sequence). The CDR3 bases are TGTGCCAGCAGCTTAGTGGGGGAGCTGTTTTTT. It specifies CASSLVGELFF.

CDR3 protein: CASSLFMEETQYF. CDR3 sequence (DNA): TGCGCCAGCAGCTTGTTTATGGAAGAGACCCAGTACTTC. V is TRBV5-1 and J is TRBJ2-5; no firm D call. CDR1 and CDR2 (germline): SGHRS, YFSETQ. The CDR3 consists of 13 residues. V gave up 1 base and J gave up 3 bases, with 7 bases separating them.

The J gene is TRBJ1-6, the V gene TRBV5-4, with unresolved D. Trimming took off 0 bases at V and 0 bases at J, with 16 bases between the two ends. Germline V gives CDR1 SGHNT, CDR2 YYREEE (reference sequence). This CDR3 is built from 19 residues. Here the CDR3 reads CASSLALGSSSSYNSPLHF. CDR3 in DNA: TGTGCCAGCAGCTTGGCTCTAGGCAGCTCGAGCTCCTATAATTCACCCCTCCACTTT.

This clone was seen just once. The chain links TRBV7-9 to TRBJ2-1; D not resolved. Germline V gene lookup returns CDR1 SEHNR and CDR2 FQNEAQ (reference sequence). The ends were cut back, 1 base at V and 5 bases at J, with 15 bases in the middle. The CDR3 consists of 16 residues. The CDR3 nucleotides are TGTGCCAGCAGCTTAGGACTCGGGTTCCGCGACAATGAGCAGTTCTTC. This translates into CASSLGLGFRDNEQFF.

The CDR3 loop is CASSLTGDQPQHF. The CDR3 DNA follows: TGTGCCAGCTCACTGACAGGGGACCAGCCCCAGCATTTT. This chain joins TRBV18 and TRBJ1-5, with 8 bases matching TRBD1. V shed 4 bases and J 7 bases; nucleotides not matched to a gene: 3. The CDR3 is 13 residues long. Germline-derived CDR1 and CDR2 are KGHSH and LQKENI.

CDR3 nucleotides: TGTGCCAGCAGCGTTGGGACAGTCGGTGGCTACACCTTC. It specifies CASSVGTVGGYTF. The genes are TRBV9 and TRBJ1-2, with 7 bases fitting TRBD1. Trimming removed 2 bases from V and 7 bases from J; junction bases left unmatched: 5. Looked up from germline, CDR1 is SGDLS and CDR2 is YYNGEE. The CDR3 has 13 amino acids.

The chain has TRBV7-3 and TRBJ1-5, with D tentatively TRBD1 (6 bases). Germline V gives CDR1 SGHTA, CDR2 FQGTGA. The V gene lost 5 bases and the J gene lost 0 bases, with 20 bases spanning the gap. This CDR3 region has 18 residues. The CDR3 DNA follows: TGTGCCAGCAGCCACCCGGGGGCCCACGAATTTAGCAATCAGCCCCAGCATTTT. Protein product: CASSHPGAHEFSNQPQHF. The entire variable domain, with the rest obtained from reference TRBV7-3 and TRBJ1-5, is as follows: GAGVSQTPSNKVTEKGKYVELRCDPISGHTALYWYRQSLGQGPEFLIYFQGTGAADDSGLPNDRFFAVRPEGSVSTLKIQRTERGDSAVYLCASSHPGAHEFSNQPQHFGDGTRLSIL.

The CDR3 DNA reads as TGTGCCAGCAGTTACCTAAGCGGGGGGGCAGGCGAGCAGTACTTC. Protein product: CASSYLSGGAGEQYF. V gene TRBV6-5 combines with J gene TRBJ2-7; 10 bases align to TRBD2. The CDR3 totals 15 residues. V lost 2 bases and J lost 6; bases outside the gene matches: 7. CDR1 is MNHEY, CDR2 SVGAGI, per germline.

The chain joins TRBV7-3 to TRBJ1-5, with D possibly being TRBD1 (5 bases). Germline CDR1 is SGHTA and CDR2 is FQGTGA. The CDR3 is 13 residues long. V was shortened by 6 bases and J by 3 bases, with 9 bases between the two germline ends. As DNA, the CDR3 is TGTGCCAGCAGGGCAGGGCCCAATCAGCCCCAGCATTTT. The encoded protein is CASRAGPNQPQHF.

This clone has a single count. The rearrangement links TRBV2 to TRBJ1-1; D gene unclear. Trimming removed 0 bases at V and 3 bases at J, with 8 bases between. CDR3 size: 14 residues. The germline V gene encodes CDR1 SNHLY and CDR2 FYNNEI. CDR3 region: CASSEAEADTEAFF. In DNA form, the CDR3 reads TGTGCCAGCAGTGAAGCTGAGGCGGACACTGAAGCTTTCTTT.

The rearrangement uses TRBV7-3 and TRBJ2-1, with TRBD2 matching over 8 bases. Germline trimming cut 5 bases from V and 5 bases from J; bases unmatched to any gene: 17. CDR1 SGHTA and CDR2 FQGTGA come from the germline V gene. The CDR3 has 18 residues. The CDR3 DNA sequence: TGTGCCAGCAGCCCACAGGGAGTCGGAGCGGGGGTTCACAATGAGCAGTTCTTC. Translation gives CASSPQGVGAGVHNEQFF.

The CDR3: CASNRQETQYF. The CDR3, as DNA: TGTGCCAGCAACAGACAAGAGACCCAGTACTTC. This chain connects TRBV27 to TRBJ2-5; D ambiguous. The ends were cut back, 7 bases at V and 2 bases at J, with 5 bases in the middle. Germline V gene lookup returns CDR1 MNHEY and CDR2 SMNVEV (reference sequence). This CDR3 has 11 residues.

CDR3 residues: CASSQTGREHTGELFF. CDR3 nucleotide sequence: TGTGCCAGCAGCCAGACAGGTAGAGAGCACACCGGGGAGCTGTTTTTT. The chain is built from TRBV9 and TRBJ2-2; D might be TRBD1 (6 bases). Germline V gene lookup returns CDR1 SGDLS and CDR2 YYNGEE. The CDR3 covers 16 residues. Trimming removed 4 bases at V and 3 bases at J, with 16 bases between. The variable domain in full, with the rest retrieved from reference TRBV9 and TRBJ2-2, is DSGVTQTPKHLITATGQRVTLRCSPRSGDLSVYWYQQSLDQGLQFLIQYYNGEERAKGNILERFSAQQFPDLHSELNLSSLELGDSALYFCASSQTGREHTGELFFGEGSRLTVL.

The rearrangement joins TRBV4-1 to TRBJ2-1; 11 nucleotides match TRBD2. Trimming cost V 2 bases and J 6 bases; bases outside gene matches: 3. Per the germline V gene, CDR1 is MGHRA and CDR2 is YSYEKL. The CDR3 contains 15 residues. This CDR3 reads CASSQTSGGVNEQFF. CDR3 in DNA: TGCGCCAGCAGCCAAACTAGCGGGGGCGTCAATGAGCAGTTCTTC.

This rearrangement joins TRBV5-5 to TRBJ2-5, with a weak D call TRBD1 (5 bases). From germline, CDR1 is SGHKS and CDR2 YYEKEE (reference sequence). The CDR3 has 15 residues. V was cut by 1 base and J by 5 bases, with 15 bases left in between. The chain's CDR3 is CASSLKGWDKETQYF. CDR3 DNA: TGTGCCAGCAGCTTGAAGGGGTGGGATAAGGAGACCCAGTACTTC.

The chain joins TRBV15 to TRBJ1-5; D is unclear. The CDR3 spans 14 residues. Germline V gene data show CDR1 as LNHNV and CDR2 as YYDKDF (reference sequence). Trimming took 3 bases from V and 2 from J, leaving 8 bases between them. CDR3 residues: CATSRGGGNQPQHF. CDR3 nucleotide sequence: TGTGCCACCAGCAGGGGAGGAGGCAATCAGCCCCAGCATTTT.

V is TRBV4-2 and J is TRBJ2-1; no reliable D call. Germline V gives CDR1 LGHNA, CDR2 YNFKEQ. CDR3 length: 15 residues. V lost 0 bases, J lost 10 bases, and 16 bases lay in between. The CDR3 loop is CASSQERLSEGEQFF. DNA of the CDR3: TGTGCCAGCAGCCAAGAACGATTATCGGAAGGGGAGCAGTTCTTC.

The chain is built from TRBV28 and TRBJ1-3; no definite D call. Germline V gene data show CDR1 as MDHEN and CDR2 as SYDVKM. The CDR3 loop spans 17 amino acids. Trimming left V 6 bases short and J 0 bases short, with 18 bases between. The CDR3 protein is CASRSGLLRHSGNTIYF. The CDR3 DNA follows: TGTGCCAGCAGGAGTGGCCTCCTGCGGCACTCTGGAAACACCATATATTTT.

The V and J genes are TRBV19 and TRBJ2-5; TRBD2 matches at 8 bases. With V trimmed by 2 bases and J by 7 bases, 3 bases remained unmatched. This CDR3 spans 13 amino acids. Per germline, CDR1 LNHDA and CDR2 SQIVND (reference sequence). CDR3 region: CASSISGGGTQYF. CDR3 bases: TGTGCCAGTAGTATATCCGGGGGGGGGACCCAGTACTTC. Supplemented by reference TRBV19 and TRBJ2-5, the full variable domain reads DGGITQSPKYLFRKEGQNVTLSCEQNLNHDAMYWYRQDPGQGLRLIYYSQIVNDFQKGDIAEGYSVSREKKESFPLTVTSAQKNPTAFYLCASSISGGGTQYFGPGTRLLVL.

V gene TRBV7-8 combines with J gene TRBJ1-3, with no clear D. The CDR3 contains 16 residues. Trimming took 1 base from V and 4 from J, leaving 14 bases between them. The germline CDR1 and CDR2 sequences are SGHVS and FQNEAQ. CDR3 DNA: TGTGCCAGCAGCTTAGACCGGACGCACCAAGGAAACACCATATATTTT. This encodes CASSLDRTHQGNTIYF.

V and J are TRBV7-2 and TRBJ1-1; D not certain. This CDR3 has 13 amino acids. CDR1 SGHTA and CDR2 FQGNSA come from the germline V gene. The V end was cut by 5 bases, the J end by 0 bases, with 7 bases between. CDR3 nucleotides: TGTGCCAGCAGCGCGGGAATGAACACTGAAGCTTTCTTT. It specifies CASSAGMNTEAFF.

The chain links TRBV5-4 to TRBJ2-5, with TRBD2 as a possible D gene (7 bases). The CDR3 is made up of 14 amino acids. Looked up from germline, CDR1 is SGHNT and CDR2 is YYREEE (reference sequence). The V and J ends lost 7 bases and 5 bases respectively, with 18 bases between them. As DNA, the CDR3 is TGTGCCAGCGGCCCAACCGGGGGGCCGGAGACCCAGTACTTC. Amino acids: CASGPTGGPETQYF.